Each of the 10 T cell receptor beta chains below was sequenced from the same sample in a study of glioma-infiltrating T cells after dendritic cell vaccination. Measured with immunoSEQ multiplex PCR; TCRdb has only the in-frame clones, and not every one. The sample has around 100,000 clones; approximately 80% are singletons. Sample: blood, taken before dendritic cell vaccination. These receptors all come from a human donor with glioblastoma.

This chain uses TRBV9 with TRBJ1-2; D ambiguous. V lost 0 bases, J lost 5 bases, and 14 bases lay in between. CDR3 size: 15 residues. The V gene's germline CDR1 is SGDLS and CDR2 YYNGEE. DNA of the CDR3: TGTGCCAGCAGCGTAGGAGGAGGGTTCCTTTATGGCTACACCTTC. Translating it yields CASSVGGGFLYGYTF.

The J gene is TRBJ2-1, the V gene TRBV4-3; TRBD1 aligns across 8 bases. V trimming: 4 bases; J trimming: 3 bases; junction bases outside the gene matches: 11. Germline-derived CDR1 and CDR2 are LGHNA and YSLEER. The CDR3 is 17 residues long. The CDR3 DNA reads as TGCGCCAGCAGCCTCCTAACGGACAGGGCTAACTACAATGAGCAGTTCTTC. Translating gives CASSLLTDRANYNEQFF.

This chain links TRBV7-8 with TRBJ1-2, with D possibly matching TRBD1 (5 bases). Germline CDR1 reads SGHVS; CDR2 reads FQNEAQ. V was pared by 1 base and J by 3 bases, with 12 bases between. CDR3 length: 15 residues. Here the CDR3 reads CASSLDWGWDYGYTF. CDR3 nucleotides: TGTGCCAGCAGCTTAGACTGGGGCTGGGACTATGGCTACACCTTC.

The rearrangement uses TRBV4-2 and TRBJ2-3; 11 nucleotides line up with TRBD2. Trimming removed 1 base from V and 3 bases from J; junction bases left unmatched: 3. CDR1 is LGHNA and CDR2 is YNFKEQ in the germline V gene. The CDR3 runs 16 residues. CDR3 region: CASSQVPSGGTDTQYF. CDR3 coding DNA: TGTGCCAGCAGCCAAGTTCCTAGCGGGGGGACAGATACGCAGTATTTT.

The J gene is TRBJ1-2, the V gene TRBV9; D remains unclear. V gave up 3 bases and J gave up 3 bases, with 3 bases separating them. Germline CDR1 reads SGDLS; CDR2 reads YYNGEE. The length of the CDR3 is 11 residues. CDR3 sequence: CASSDYYGYTF. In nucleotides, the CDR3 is TGTGCCAGCAGCGACTACTATGGCTACACCTTC. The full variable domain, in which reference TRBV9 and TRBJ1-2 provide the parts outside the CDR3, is DSGVTQTPKHLITATGQRVTLRCSPRSGDLSVYWYQQSLDQGLQFLIQYYNGEERAKGNILERFSAQQFPDLHSELNLSSLELGDSALYFCASSDYYGYTFGSGTRLTVV.

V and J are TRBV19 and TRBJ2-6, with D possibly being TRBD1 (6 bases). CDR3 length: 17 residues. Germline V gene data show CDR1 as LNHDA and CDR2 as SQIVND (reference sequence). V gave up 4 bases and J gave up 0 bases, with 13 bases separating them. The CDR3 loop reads CASSNQGLSSGANVLTF. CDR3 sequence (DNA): TGTGCCAGTAGTAATCAGGGGTTAAGCTCTGGGGCCAACGTCCTGACTTTC.

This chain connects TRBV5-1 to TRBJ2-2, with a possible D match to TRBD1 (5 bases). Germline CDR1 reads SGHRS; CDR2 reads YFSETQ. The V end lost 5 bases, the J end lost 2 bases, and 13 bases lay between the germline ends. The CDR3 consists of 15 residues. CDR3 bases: TGCGCCAGCAGAGCGTTAGGGGCAAACACCGGGGAGCTGTTTTTT. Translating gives CASRALGANTGELFF.

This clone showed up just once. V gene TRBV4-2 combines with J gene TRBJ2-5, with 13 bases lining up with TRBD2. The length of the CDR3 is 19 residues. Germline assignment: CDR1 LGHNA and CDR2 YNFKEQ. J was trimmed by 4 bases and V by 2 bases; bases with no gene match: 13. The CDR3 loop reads CASSQQNEGLAGRSETQYF. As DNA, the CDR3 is TGTGCCAGCAGCCAACAGAACGAGGGACTAGCGGGGAGGTCAGAGACCCAGTACTTC.

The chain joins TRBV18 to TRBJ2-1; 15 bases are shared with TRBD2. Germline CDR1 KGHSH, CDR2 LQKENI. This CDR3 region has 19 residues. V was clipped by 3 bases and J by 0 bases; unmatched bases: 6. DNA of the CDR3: TGTGCCAGCTCACCGACCGGACTAGCGGGGGGGACCTCCTACAATGAGCAGTTCTTC. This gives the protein CASSPTGLAGGTSYNEQFF.

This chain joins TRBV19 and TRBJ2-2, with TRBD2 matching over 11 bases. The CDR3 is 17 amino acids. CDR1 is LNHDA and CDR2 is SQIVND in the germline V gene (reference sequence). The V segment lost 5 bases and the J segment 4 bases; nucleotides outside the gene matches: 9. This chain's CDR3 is CASSPRLAGRGTGELFF. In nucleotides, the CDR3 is TGTGCCAGTAGTCCCCGACTAGCGGGGAGGGGCACCGGGGAGCTGTTTTTT.